The entry below describes one T cell receptor (beta chain). Its specific antigen is unknown. The input lacks base qualities; no much larger clone sits a single base away. These data belong to a study of shared T cell receptors in the human thymus (dated by TCRdb to the early 2020s). Broadly, across the study: The study examined how self-reactive, shared T-cell receptor alpha chains are generated in the human thymus.

The library was built by means of the immunoSEQ multiplex PCR assay. TCRdb stores this immuneACCESS table with in-frame sequences only. Part of the clones is absent; in the studies checked, under half of the shortfall reflects unresolved V genes, and no reason is known for the rest. The table for this sample lists approximately 400,000 clones; 95% of them were counted only once. The top ten clonotypes cover approximately 0.02% of the sample. Compared with germline, V lacks 4 bases and J lacks 8 bases; bases without a gene match: 8. Inclusive of the bounding cysteine and phenylalanine, the CDR3 is 14 residues long. The CDR3 DNA has 42 bases and is translated from base 1. CDR1 and CDR2 were assigned from the germline V gene as SGDLS and YYNGEE.

Sequenced: thymocytes. The sequence came from a human donor. Recombination connected TRBV9 to TRBJ1-2, and 10 junction bases match TRBD1. The nucleotides are TGTGCCAGCAGCACCCGACAGGGGGCAAAAGGCTACACCTTC. It translates to CASSTRQGAKGYTF.